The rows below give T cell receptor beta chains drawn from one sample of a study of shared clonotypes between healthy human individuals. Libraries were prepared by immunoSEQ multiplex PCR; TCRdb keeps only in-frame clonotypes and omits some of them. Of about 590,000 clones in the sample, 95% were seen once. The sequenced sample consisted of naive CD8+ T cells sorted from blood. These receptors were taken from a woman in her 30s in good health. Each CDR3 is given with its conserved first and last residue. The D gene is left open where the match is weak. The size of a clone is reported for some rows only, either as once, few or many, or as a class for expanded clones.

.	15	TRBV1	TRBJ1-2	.	TGCACCAGCAGGACCTCAGTGCGAAAGACCTATGGCTACACCTTC	CTSRTSVRKTYGYTF
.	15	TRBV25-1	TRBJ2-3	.	TGTGCCAGCAGTGATTCGGGTTCTAGCACAGATACGCAGTATTTT	CASSDSGSSTDTQYF
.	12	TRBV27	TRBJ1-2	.	TGTGCCGATTACACACCTAACTATGGCTACACCTTC	CADYTPNYGYTF
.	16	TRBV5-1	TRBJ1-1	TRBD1	TGCGCCAGCAGCTCCCGGGACAGTTTTTTGAACACTGAAGCTTTCTTT	CASSSRDSFLNTEAFF
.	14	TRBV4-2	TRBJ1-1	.	TGTGCCAGCAGCTTACAGGGTTTAGGCACTGAAGCTTTCTTT	CASSLQGLGTEAFF
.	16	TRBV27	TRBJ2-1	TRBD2	TGTGCCAGCAGTTGGGGGACTAGCGGGAGTCAGAATGAGCAGTTCTTC	CASSWGTSGSQNEQFF
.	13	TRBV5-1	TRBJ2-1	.	TGCGCCAGCACAGGTTTGTCAGCGAATGAGCAGTTCTTC	CASTGLSANEQFF
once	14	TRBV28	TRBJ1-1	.	TGTGCCAGCATAAGGCAGGTCGAAGGCACTGAAGCTTTCTTT	CASIRQVEGTEAFF
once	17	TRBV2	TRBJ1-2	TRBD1	TGTGCCAGCGTACCACGGACAGGGGTCCTCGCGCACTATGGCTACACCTTC	CASVPRTGVLAHYGYTF
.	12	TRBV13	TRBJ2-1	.	TGTGCCAGCAGCCCCCGAGACAATGAGCAGTTCTTC	CASSPRDNEQFF
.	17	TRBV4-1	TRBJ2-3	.	TGCGCCAGCAGCCCCCCCCGAGGTAGTCTAGTGGCAGATACGCAGTATTTT	CASSPPRGSLVADTQYF
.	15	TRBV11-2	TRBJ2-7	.	TGTGCCAGCGGTACCCCGGGACACGGCCTCGGGAGGCAGTACTTC	CASGTPGHGLGRQYF
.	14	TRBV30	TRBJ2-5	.	TGTGCCTGGAGTGACGCGAACAGGGCCGAGACCCAGTACTTC	CAWSDANRAETQYF
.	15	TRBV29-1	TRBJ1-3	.	TGCAGCGTCCGTTCAACCTTGAGCGCTGGAAACACCATATATTTT	CSVRSTLSAGNTIYF
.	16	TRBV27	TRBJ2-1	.	TGTGCCAGCAGTCCTCCTGGCGGACCCTCCTACAATGAGCAGTTCTTC	CASSPPGGPSYNEQFF
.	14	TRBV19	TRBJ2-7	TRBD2	TGTGCCAGCAAATTTAGCGGGAGCTCCTACGAGCAGTACTTC	CASKFSGSSYEQYF
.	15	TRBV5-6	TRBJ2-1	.	TGTGCCAGCAGCTTAGGGGGGGCCTTAAACAATGAGCAGTTCTTC	CASSLGGALNNEQFF
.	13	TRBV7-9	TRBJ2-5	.	TGTGCCATCCGCACTGTGGAGCCGGAGACCCAGTACTTC	CAIRTVEPETQYF
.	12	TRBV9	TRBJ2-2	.	TGTGCCAGCAGCGTAGGCACCGGGGAGCTGTTTTTT	CASSVGTGELFF
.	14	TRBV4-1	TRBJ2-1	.	TGCGCCAGCAGCCAGCGGTTAGGGGTCGATGAGCAGTTCTTC	CASSQRLGVDEQFF
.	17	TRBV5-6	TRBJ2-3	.	TGTGCCAGCAGCTTGGCCCACCGACAGGTTTTAGCAGATACGCAGTATTTT	CASSLAHRQVLADTQYF
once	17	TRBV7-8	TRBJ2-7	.	TGTGCCAGCAGCTTAGAATCATGGTCAGAGGCTTTCTACGAGCAGTACTTC	CASSLESWSEAFYEQYF
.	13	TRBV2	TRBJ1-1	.	TGTGCCAGCAGGGGACGGACGAACACTGAAGCTTTCTTT	CASRGRTNTEAFF
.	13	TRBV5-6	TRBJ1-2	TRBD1	TGTGCCAGCAGCTTGGAGGGGGCGAGGGGCTACACCTTC	CASSLEGARGYTF
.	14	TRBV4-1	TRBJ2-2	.	TGCGCCAGCAGCCTCGGACTTTCTCCTAGGGAGCTGTTTTTT	CASSLGLSPRELFF
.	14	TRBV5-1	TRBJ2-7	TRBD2	TGCGCCAGCAGCTTTCGCGGGGGAGACTACGAGCAGTACTTC	CASSFRGGDYEQYF
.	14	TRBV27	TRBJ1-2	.	TGTGCCAGCAGTTTATGGGGGCCTACCTATGGCTACACCTTC	CASSLWGPTYGYTF
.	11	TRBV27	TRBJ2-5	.	TGTGCCAGCAGGGATCAAGAGACCCAGTACTTC	CASRDQETQYF
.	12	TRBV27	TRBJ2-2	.	TGTGCCAGCAGTCCCTACACCGGGGAGCTGTTTTTT	CASSPYTGELFF